This T cell receptor beta chain derives from a study of blood T cell repertoires in COVID-19 (TCRdb year 2020). Regarding the complete study: Samples from collaborators originated in the United States, Italy and Spain and spanned both the acute and convalescent phases of COVID-19. The prospective study material was composed of cDNA or gDNA derived from T cells, B-cell-depleted T cells, or PBMCs. Subjects who had been exposed to COVID-19, were actively infected with it, or had recovered from it provided the deeply sampled blood TCRbeta repertoires that made up the dataset. The repertoires were released in a freely available public database meant as a resource for research on the immune response to SARS-CoV-2. Samples came from the ongoing ImmuneRACE study (first 160 participants) plus 1,254 subjects from 6 global collaborators. Nearly every sample came with metadata listing a de-identified subject ID, COVID-19 status, age in years and sex. Where HLA class I and class II types were available, the types were taken from metadata supplied by the sample provider, not from assay-based typing.

On this clone itself: Its cognate antigen has yet to be identified. Nothing much larger sits one base from this clone, and base qualities are not available.

Including cysteine and phenylalanine, the CDR3 has 14 amino acids. The CDR3 DNA has 42 bases and is translated from base 1. V is cut by 5 bases and J by 0 bases, and the space between the germline ends is 9 bases. CDR1 is given as SGHRS and CDR2 as YFSETQ, both from the germline V gene. What the authors observed across the whole study: The amount of clinical and demographic metadata varied by source and participant and was provided uncurated.

TCRbeta CDR3 regions were amplified from genomic DNA using the immunoSEQ Assay, a bias-controlled multiplex PCR. The original pipeline was this. The number of nucleated cells in each sample was estimated from the amplification of reference gene primers within the assay. To quantify the absolute abundance of each unique TCRbeta CDR3 rearrangement, sequence reads were collapsed and filtered. Productive Simpson clonality was computed per sample as the square root of Simpson's diversity index over productive rearrangements. The clones in this table, taken by TCRdb from immuneACCESS, are in-frame only. Not every clone is retained; where verified, under half of the shortfall comes from an unresolved V gene, and the cause of the rest is unknown. The V and J calls and the clone size are those of that table, but D and trimming were determined from the DNA. This sample lists 29,000 or so clones; roughly 94% were detected once. The ten most abundant clones make up over 2% of the sample.

The collaborating institutions used their own protocols to collect whole blood in K2EDTA tubes. For TCRbeta analysis, collaborators shipped samples in one of three forms: frozen whole blood, isolated PBMCs, or DNA extracted from either of those sample types. This receptor chain uses TRBV5-1 and TRBJ1-3; tentative D gene TRBD1, with 5 bases matching. This receptor was obtained from a man aged 45-60 years with active COVID-19. The source material was peripheral blood. The sequenced DNA: TGCGCCAGCAGTGAAGACAGCTCTGGAAACACCATATATTTT. This translates into CASSEDSSGNTIYF.